This T cell receptor beta chain was observed in a study of cytomegalovirus exposure and HLA in healthy donors. Study-wide points: The authors listed 164 TCR beta chains as cytomegalovirus-associated. Near-uniform donor sequencing depth was presumed by presence/absence analyses. Researchers reported in a later analysis that a missense DCLRE1C variant was tied to TCR beta V- and J-gene trimming.

About this clone itself: Antigen: not known.

Donors had nominal health at sampling but likely had unrecorded immune exposures. Primers included in the PCR were 60 Vbeta and 13 Jbeta primers. The protocol was immunoSEQ multiplex PCR, while the TCRdb copy is restricted to in-frame clones and leaves out a portion. The listing records about 83,000 clones. Germline V gene data show CDR1 as SGHKS and CDR2 as YYEKEE (reference sequence). Trimming left V 4 bases short and J 8 bases short, with 12 bases between. This CDR3 comprises 13 residues. The sample comprised PBMCs. The V gene is TRBV5-5, the J gene TRBJ1-4; D perhaps matches TRBD1 (5 bases). The sequence was collected from a man younger than 30 in good health and CMV-seropositive. CDR3 DNA sequence: TGTGCCAGCAGCGGACAAACCCAGGAAAAACTGTTTTTT. Protein: CASSGQTQEKLFF.